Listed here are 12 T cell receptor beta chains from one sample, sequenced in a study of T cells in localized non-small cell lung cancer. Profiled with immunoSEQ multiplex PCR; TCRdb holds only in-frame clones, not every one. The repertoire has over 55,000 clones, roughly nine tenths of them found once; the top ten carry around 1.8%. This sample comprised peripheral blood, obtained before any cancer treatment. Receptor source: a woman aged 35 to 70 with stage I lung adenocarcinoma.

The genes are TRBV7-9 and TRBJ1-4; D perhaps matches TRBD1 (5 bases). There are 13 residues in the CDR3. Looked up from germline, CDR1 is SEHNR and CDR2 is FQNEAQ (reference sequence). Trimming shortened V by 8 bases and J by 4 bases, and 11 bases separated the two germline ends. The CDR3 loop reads CASGTGGNEKLFF. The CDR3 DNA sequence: TGTGCCAGCGGAACGGGGGGTAATGAAAAACTGTTTTTT.

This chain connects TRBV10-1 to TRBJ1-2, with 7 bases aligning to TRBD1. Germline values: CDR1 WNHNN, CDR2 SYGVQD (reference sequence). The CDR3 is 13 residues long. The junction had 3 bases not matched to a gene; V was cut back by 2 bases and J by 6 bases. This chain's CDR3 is CASSEDRDDGYTF. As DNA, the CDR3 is TGCGCCAGCAGTGAGGACAGGGACGATGGCTACACCTTC.

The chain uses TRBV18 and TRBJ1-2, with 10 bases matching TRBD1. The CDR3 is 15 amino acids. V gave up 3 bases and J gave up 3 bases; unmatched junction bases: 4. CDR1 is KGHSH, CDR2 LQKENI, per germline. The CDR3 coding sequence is TGTGCCAGCTCACCGACAGGGGGCAAGGACTATGGCTACACCTTC. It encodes CASSPTGGKDYGYTF.

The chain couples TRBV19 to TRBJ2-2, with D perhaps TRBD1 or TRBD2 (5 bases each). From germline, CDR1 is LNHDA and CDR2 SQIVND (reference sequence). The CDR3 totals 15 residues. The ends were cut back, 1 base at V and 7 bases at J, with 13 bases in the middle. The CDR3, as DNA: TGTGCCAGTAGTATAGCAGGGAGTATGGTCGGGGAGCTGTTTTTT. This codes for CASSIAGSMVGELFF.

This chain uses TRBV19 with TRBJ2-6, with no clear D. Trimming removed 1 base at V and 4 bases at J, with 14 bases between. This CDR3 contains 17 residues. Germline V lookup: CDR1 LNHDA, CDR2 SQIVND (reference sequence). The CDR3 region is CASSIAASSIGANVLTF. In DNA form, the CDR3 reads TGTGCCAGTAGTATAGCCGCCTCTTCCATAGGGGCCAACGTCCTGACTTTC. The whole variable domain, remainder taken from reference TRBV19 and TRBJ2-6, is DGGITQSPKYLFRKEGQNVTLSCEQNLNHDAMYWYRQDPGQGLRLIYYSQIVNDFQKGDIAEGYSVSREKKESFPLTVTSAQKNPTAFYLCASSIAASSIGANVLTFGAGSRLTVL.

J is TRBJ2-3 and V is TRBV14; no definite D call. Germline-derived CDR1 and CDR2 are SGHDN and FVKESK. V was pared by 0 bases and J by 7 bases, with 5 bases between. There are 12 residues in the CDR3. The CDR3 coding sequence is TGTGCCAGCAGCCAAGAAGTTCATACGCAGTATTTT. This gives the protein CASSQEVHTQYF.

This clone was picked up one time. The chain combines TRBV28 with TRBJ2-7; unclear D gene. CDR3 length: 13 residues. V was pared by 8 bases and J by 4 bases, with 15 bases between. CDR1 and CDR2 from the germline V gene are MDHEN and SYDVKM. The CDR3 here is CASVLSGRYEQYF. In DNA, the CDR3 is TGTGCCAGCGTTCTCTCCGGGCGATACGAGCAGTACTTC. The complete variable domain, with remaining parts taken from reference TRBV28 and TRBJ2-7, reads DVKVTQSSRYLVKRTGEKVFLECVQDMDHENMFWYRQDPGLGLRLIYFSYDVKMKEKGDIPEGYSVSREKKERFSLILESASTNQTSMYLCASVLSGRYEQYFGPGTRLTVT.

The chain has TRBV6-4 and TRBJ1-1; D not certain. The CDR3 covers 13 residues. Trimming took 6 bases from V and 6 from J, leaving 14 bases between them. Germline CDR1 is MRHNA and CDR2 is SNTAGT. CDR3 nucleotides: TGTGCCAGCAGCGGCCAGCCGGGCGCTGAAGCTTTCTTT. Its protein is CASSGQPGAEAFF.

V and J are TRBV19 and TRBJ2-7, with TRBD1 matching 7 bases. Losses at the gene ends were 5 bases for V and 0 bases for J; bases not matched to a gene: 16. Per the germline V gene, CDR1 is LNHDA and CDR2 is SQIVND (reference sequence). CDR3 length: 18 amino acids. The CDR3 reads CASSWDSNPRGSSYEQYF. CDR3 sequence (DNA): TGTGCCAGTAGTTGGGACAGCAATCCTAGGGGGAGCTCCTACGAGCAGTACTTC.

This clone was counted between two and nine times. As DNA, the CDR3 is TGTGCCAGCAGCTTAGCTGGGCTGGAATCTGGAAACACCATATATTTT. The encoded protein is CASSLAGLESGNTIYF. This chain uses TRBV11-2 with TRBJ1-3; D is ambiguous. Germline lookup yields CDR1 SGHAT and CDR2 FQNNGV. The CDR3 contains 16 residues. V was cut by 1 base and J by 1 base, with 11 bases left in between.

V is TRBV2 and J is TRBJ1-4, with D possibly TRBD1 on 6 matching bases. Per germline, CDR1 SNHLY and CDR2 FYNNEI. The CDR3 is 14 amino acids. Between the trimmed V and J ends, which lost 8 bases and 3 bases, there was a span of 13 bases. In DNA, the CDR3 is TGTGCCAGCGTTCCCCCAGGGGCTAATGAAAAACTGTTTTTT. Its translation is CASVPPGANEKLFF.

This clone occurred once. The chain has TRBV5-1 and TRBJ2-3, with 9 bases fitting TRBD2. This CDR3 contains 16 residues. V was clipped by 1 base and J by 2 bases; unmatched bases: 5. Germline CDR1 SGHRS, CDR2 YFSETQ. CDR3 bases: TGCGCCAGCAGCTTGTCCCTAGCGGGGACCACAGATACGCAGTATTTT. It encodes CASSLSLAGTTDTQYF.